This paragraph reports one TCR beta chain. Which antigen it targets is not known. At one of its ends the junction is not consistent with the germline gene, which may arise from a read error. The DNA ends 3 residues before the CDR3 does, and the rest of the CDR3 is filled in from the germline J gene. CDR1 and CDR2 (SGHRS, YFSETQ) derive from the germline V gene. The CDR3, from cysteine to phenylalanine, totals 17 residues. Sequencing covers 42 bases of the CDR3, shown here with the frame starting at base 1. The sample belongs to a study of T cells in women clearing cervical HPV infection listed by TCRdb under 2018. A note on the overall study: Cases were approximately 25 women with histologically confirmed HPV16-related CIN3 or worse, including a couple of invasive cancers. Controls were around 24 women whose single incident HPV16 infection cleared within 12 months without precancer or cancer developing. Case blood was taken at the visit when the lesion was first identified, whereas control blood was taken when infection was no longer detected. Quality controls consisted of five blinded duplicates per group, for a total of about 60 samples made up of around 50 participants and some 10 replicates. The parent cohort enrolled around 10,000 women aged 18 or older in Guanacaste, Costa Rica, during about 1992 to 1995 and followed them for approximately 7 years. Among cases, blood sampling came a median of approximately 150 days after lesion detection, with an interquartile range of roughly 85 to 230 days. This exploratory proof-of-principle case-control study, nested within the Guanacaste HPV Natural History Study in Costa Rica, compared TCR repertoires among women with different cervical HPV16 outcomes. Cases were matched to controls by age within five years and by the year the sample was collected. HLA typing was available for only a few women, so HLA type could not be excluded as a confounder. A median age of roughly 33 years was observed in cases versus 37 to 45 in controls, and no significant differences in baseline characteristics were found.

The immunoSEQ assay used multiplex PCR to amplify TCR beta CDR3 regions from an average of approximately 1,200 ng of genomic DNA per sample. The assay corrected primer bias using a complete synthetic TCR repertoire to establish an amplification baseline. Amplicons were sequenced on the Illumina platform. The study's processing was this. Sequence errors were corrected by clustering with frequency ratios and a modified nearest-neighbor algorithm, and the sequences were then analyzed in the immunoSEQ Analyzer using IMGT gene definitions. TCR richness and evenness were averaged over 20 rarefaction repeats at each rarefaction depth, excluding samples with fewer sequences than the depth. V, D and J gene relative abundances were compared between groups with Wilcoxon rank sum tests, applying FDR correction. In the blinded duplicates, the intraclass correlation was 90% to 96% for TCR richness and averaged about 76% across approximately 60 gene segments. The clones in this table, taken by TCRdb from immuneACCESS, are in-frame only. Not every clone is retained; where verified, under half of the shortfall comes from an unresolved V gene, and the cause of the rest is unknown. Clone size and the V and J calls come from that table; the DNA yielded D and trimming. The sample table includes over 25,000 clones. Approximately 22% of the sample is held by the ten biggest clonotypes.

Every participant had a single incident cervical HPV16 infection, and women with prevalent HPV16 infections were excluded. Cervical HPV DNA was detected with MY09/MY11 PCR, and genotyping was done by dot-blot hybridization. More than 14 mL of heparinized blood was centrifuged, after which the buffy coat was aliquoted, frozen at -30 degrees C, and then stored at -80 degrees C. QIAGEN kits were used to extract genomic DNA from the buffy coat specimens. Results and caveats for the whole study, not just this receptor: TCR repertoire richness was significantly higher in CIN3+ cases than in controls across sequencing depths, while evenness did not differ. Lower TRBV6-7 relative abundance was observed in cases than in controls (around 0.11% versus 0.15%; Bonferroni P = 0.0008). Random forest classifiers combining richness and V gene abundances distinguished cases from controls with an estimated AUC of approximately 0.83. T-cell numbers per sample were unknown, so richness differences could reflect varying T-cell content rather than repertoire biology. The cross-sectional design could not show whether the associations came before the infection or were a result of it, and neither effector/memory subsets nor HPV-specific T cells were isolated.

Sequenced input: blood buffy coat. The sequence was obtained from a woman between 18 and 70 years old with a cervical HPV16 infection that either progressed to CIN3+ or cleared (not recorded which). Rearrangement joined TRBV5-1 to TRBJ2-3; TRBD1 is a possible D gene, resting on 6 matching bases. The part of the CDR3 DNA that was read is TGCGCCAGCAACCCCACTCCCGGGACACCCCTCCCAGAGACG. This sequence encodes CASNPTPGTPLPET. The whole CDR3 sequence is CASNPTPGTPLPETQYF.